The 31 T cell receptor beta chains below all came from one sample that was sequenced in a study of beta chain features in type 1 diabetes. The antigens these receptors bind are not known. Study outcomes and limitations: Among patients with Type 1 diabetes, TCRB CDR3s were moderately but significantly shorter in every one of the four CD4+ subsets.

The authors reverse transcribed all of the isolated RNA, so sequencing captured expressed TCRB transcripts. Method: immunoSEQ multiplex PCR; TCRdb's copy keeps in-frame clones and lacks some. The data contain over 150,000 clones, approximately 10% of them singletons. The sample taken for sequencing was central memory CD4+ T cells from blood. The source is a man in his thirties or forties with type 1 diabetes.

This clone has a handful of counts. The chain joins TRBV7-2 to TRBJ2-3, with 8 bases identical to TRBD2. Trimming took 4 bases from V and 3 from J; bases not matched to a gene: 6. The CDR3 totals 15 residues. Germline CDR1 reads SGHTA; CDR2 reads FQGNSA. The CDR3 coding sequence is TGTGCCAGCAGCTCCAGACTAGCGCGAACAGATACGCAGTATTTT. Translating gives CASSSRLARTDTQYF.

This clone has only a few counts. This chain connects TRBV9 to TRBJ2-4; no firm D call. The CDR3 is 16 residues long. Germline values: CDR1 SGDLS, CDR2 YYNGEE. Between the trimmed V and J ends, which lost 0 bases and 0 bases, there was a span of 10 bases. This chain's CDR3 is CASSVAPEVAKNIQYF. In DNA, the CDR3 is TGTGCCAGCAGCGTAGCTCCAGAGGTAGCCAAAAACATTCAGTACTTC.

In its sample, this clone was seen a few times. V gene TRBV2 combines with J gene TRBJ1-1; TRBD1 might be the D (5 bases). The CDR3 contains 16 residues. V was shortened by 6 bases and J by 0 bases, with 17 bases between the two germline ends. Germline V gene data show CDR1 as SNHLY and CDR2 as FYNNEI. Written as DNA, the CDR3 is TGTGCCAGCAGAGACCGACAGTCTTCGATGAACACTGAAGCTTTCTTT. This encodes CASRDRQSSMNTEAFF. The full variable domain, rest sourced from reference TRBV2 and TRBJ1-1, is EPEVTQTPSHQVTQMGQEVILRCVPISNHLYFYWYRQILGQKVEFLVSFYNNEISEKSEIFDDQFSVERPDGSNFTLKIRSTKLEDSAMYFCASRDRQSSMNTEAFFGQGTRLTVV.

The sample holds a few counts of this clone. The chain couples TRBV5-1 to TRBJ2-1, with D unclear. The germline V gene has CDR1 SGHRS and CDR2 YFSETQ. The CDR3 runs to 12 residues. Trimming pared 2 bases from V and 6 bases from J, leaving 6 bases between. In nucleotides, the CDR3 is TGCGCCAGCAGCTTTCGGGTCAATGAGCAGTTCTTC. Encoded protein: CASSFRVNEQFF.

The chain carries TRBV28 and TRBJ1-2, with D tentatively TRBD1 (5 bases). The CDR3 runs to 13 residues. Germline lookup yields CDR1 MDHEN and CDR2 SYDVKM. The V end was cut by 3 bases, the J end by 7 bases, with 12 bases between. For the CDR3, the DNA is TGTGCCAGCAGTTTCGCCAGGGAAGCTGGCTACACCTTC. It codes for CASSFAREAGYTF.

The CDR3 spells CSAGHRAQHF. The CDR3 DNA reads TGCAGTGCCGGACACAGGGCTCAGCATTTT. V and J are TRBV20-1 and TRBJ1-5; possible D gene TRBD1, 6 bases. The CDR3 covers 10 residues. V dropped 6 bases and J dropped 13 bases, with 13 bases sitting between them. CDR1 and CDR2 (germline): DFQATT, SNEGSKA (reference sequence).

The V gene is TRBV18, the J gene TRBJ2-1; D is unclear. Between the trimmed V and J ends, which lost 5 bases and 7 bases, there was a span of 6 bases. CDR1 and CDR2 from the germline V gene are KGHSH and LQKENI. This CDR3 contains 11 residues. The CDR3 DNA is TGTGCCAGCTCATTCAATAATGAGCAGTTCTTC. Protein sequence: CASSFNNEQFF.

The sample holds a few counts of this clone. The rearrangement joins TRBV7-2 to TRBJ1-2, with D tentatively TRBD1 (6 bases). The CDR3 sequence is 14 residues long. Germline assignment: CDR1 SGHTA and CDR2 FQGNSA. Trimming cost V 2 bases and J 13 bases, with 20 bases left between them. This CDR3 is CASSLNRGDIFVTF. CDR3 sequence (DNA): TGTGCCAGCAGCTTAAACCGGGGGGACATTTTCGTCACCTTC. The full variable domain, completed using reference TRBV7-2 and TRBJ1-2, is GAGVSQSPSNKVTEKGKDVELRCDPISGHTALYWYRQSLGQGLEFLIYFQGNSAPDKSGLPSDRFSAERTGGSVSTLTIQRTQQEDSAVYLCASSLNRGDIFVTFGSGTRLTVV.

The chain recombines TRBV11-2 with TRBJ2-2; D is perhaps TRBD1 (5 bases). Trimming took 7 bases from V and 5 from J, leaving 11 bases between them. This CDR3 contains 13 residues. The germline CDR1 and CDR2 sequences are SGHAT and FQNNGV. The CDR3 reads CASIHRNTGELFF. DNA for the CDR3: TGTGCCAGCATACACAGGAATACCGGGGAGCTGTTTTTT.

In its sample, this clone was seen a few times. The rearrangement links TRBV30 to TRBJ2-3; D is unresolved. CDR1 is GTSNPN, CDR2 SVGIG, per germline (reference sequence). The V gene lost 4 bases and the J gene lost 3 bases, with 11 bases spanning the gap. CDR3 length equals 13 residues. The CDR3 sequence: CAWTRLSTDTQYF. For the CDR3, the DNA is TGTGCCTGGACAAGACTGTCGACAGATACGCAGTATTTT.

This clone was counted between two and nine times. This chain connects TRBV18 to TRBJ1-4, with a tentative D call TRBD1 (5 bases). CDR3 length equals 15 residues. V lost 3 bases to trimming and J lost 10 bases, with 18 bases between them. The germline CDR1 and CDR2 sequences are KGHSH and LQKENI. The CDR3 nucleotides read TGTGCCAGCTCACCGTCATCTCAAGGGGAAGGAAAACTGTTTTTT. This encodes CASSPSSQGEGKLFF.

This clone was seen only a few times. This CDR3 reads CASRPAGGANTGELFF. CDR3 nucleotide sequence: TGTGCCAGCAGGCCGGCGGGAGGGGCGAACACCGGGGAGCTGTTTTTT. The rearrangement joins TRBV11-2 to TRBJ2-2, with TRBD2 matching over 9 bases. The V gene's germline CDR1 is SGHAT and CDR2 FQNNGV. The CDR3 covers 16 residues. Trimming cost V 6 bases and J 0 bases; bases outside gene matches: 5.

J is TRBJ2-3 and V is TRBV7-2, with 8 bases identical to TRBD1. Per germline, CDR1 SGHTA and CDR2 FQGNSA. The CDR3 is 14 residues long. Germline trimming cut 3 bases from V and 5 bases from J; bases unmatched to any gene: 4. CDR3 region: CASSFGQGGDTQYF. CDR3 coding DNA: TGTGCCAGCAGCTTCGGACAGGGCGGAGATACGCAGTATTTT.

The chain couples TRBV19 to TRBJ1-5; 8 bases agree with TRBD1. J lost 1 base, V lost 7 bases, and 6 bases had no gene match. Germline CDR1 reads LNHDA; CDR2 reads SQIVND (reference sequence). CDR3 length: 15 amino acids. For the CDR3, the DNA is TGTGCCAGTAAGATCGACAGGGGCAGCAATCAGCCCCAGCATTTT. Protein sequence: CASKIDRGSNQPQHF.

The chain has TRBV28 and TRBJ2-3; 7 bases are a match to TRBD1. The CDR3 length is 15 residues. Germline CDR1 reads MDHEN; CDR2 reads SYDVKM. J lost 1 base, V lost 5 bases, and 6 bases had no gene match. The CDR3 DNA sequence: TGTGCCAGCAGTCCAAACAGGGGTGGCACAGATACGCAGTATTTT. Its protein is CASSPNRGGTDTQYF.

The chain uses TRBV28 and TRBJ2-2, with TRBD1 as a possible D gene (6 bases). Germline lookup yields CDR1 MDHEN and CDR2 SYDVKM. V shed 6 bases and J shed 1 base, with 15 bases lying between them. CDR3 length equals 16 residues. CDR3 amino acids: CASRRDRTGNTGELFF. CDR3 bases: TGTGCCAGCAGACGCGACAGGACGGGGAACACCGGGGAGCTGTTTTTT.

The chain couples TRBV15 to TRBJ1-5, with D perhaps matching TRBD1 (5 bases). From germline, CDR1 is LNHNV and CDR2 YYDKDF (reference sequence). Trimming pared 3 bases from V and 4 bases from J, leaving 13 bases between. The CDR3 contains 15 residues. The CDR3 DNA reads as TGTGCCACCAGCAGGCTCAGGGCCTTAAATCAGCCCCAGCATTTT. The encoded protein is CATSRLRALNQPQHF.

A few counts support this clone. The chain employs TRBV15 and TRBJ1-5, with 8 nucleotides matching TRBD1. Germline V gene lookup returns CDR1 LNHNV and CDR2 YYDKDF (reference sequence). J was trimmed by 10 bases and V by 0 bases; bases with no gene match: 8. The CDR3 sequence is 15 residues long. CDR3 sequence reads: CATSREAAGGHPQHF. In DNA form, the CDR3 reads TGTGCCACCAGCAGAGAGGCGGCAGGGGGCCATCCCCAGCATTTT.

The rearrangement links TRBV5-1 to TRBJ2-3, with a weak D call TRBD2 (5 bases). V was trimmed by 1 base and J by 6 bases, leaving 6 bases between them. Germline values: CDR1 SGHRS, CDR2 YFSETQ. The CDR3 runs 12 residues. CDR3 nucleotides: TGCGCCAGCAGCTTGTGGGAGGATACGCAGTATTTT. As protein: CASSLWEDTQYF.

In its sample, this clone was seen a few times. The chain employs TRBV29-1 and TRBJ2-7; 9 bases agree with TRBD2. Trimming at V came to 6 bases and at J to 4 bases, leaving 7 bases not matched to a gene. This CDR3 contains 13 residues. Germline CDR1 reads SQVTM; CDR2 reads ANQGSEA. This chain's CDR3 is CSVATSGGYEQYF. Here the CDR3 DNA reads TGCAGCGTAGCGACTAGCGGAGGTTACGAGCAGTACTTC.

A few counts support this clone. The J gene is TRBJ2-7, the V gene TRBV7-9, with TRBD2 matching over 10 bases. Germline-derived CDR1 and CDR2 are SEHNR and FQNEAQ (reference sequence). This CDR3 comprises 13 residues. After removal of 8 bases from V and 3 bases from J, the junction contained 4 bases not matched to a gene. The CDR3 coding sequence is TGTGCCAGCCGACTAGCGGGTGTCTACGAGCAGTACTTC. Protein product: CASRLAGVYEQYF.

This chain links TRBV6-1 with TRBJ2-7; 12 bases are shared with TRBD2. This CDR3 region has 17 residues. The germline gives CDR1 MNHNS, CDR2 SASEGT. V lost 0 bases to trimming and J lost 6 bases; unmatched junction nucleotides: 9. CDR3 in DNA: TGTGCCAGCAGTGAAGCGACTAGCGGGAGTAAGGGGGGCGAGCAGTACTTC. This sequence encodes CASSEATSGSKGGEQYF.

This chain uses TRBV9 with TRBJ2-7; maybe TRBD1 (5 bases). Germline V lookup: CDR1 SGDLS, CDR2 YYNGEE. V was clipped by 3 bases and J by 4 bases, with 14 bases between them. This CDR3 region has 14 residues. The chain's CDR3 is CASSAGARQYEQYF. The CDR3 DNA reads as TGTGCCAGCAGCGCTGGGGCGAGGCAATACGAGCAGTACTTC.

This clone has just a few counts. The chain recombines TRBV28 with TRBJ2-3, with 9 bases that match TRBD2. V dropped 7 bases and J dropped 5; count of bases not matched to a gene: 13. Germline loops: CDR1 MDHEN, CDR2 SYDVKM. The CDR3 spans 16 residues. CDR3 DNA sequence: TGTGCCAGCACCTTAAGCGGGGCGGGAGGGAGAGATACGCAGTATTTT. Translated: CASTLSGAGGRDTQYF.

This CDR3 reads CSVGLAGGWPVSKNIQYF. DNA of the CDR3: TGCAGCGTTGGCCTAGCGGGAGGCTGGCCGGTTTCCAAAAACATTCAGTACTTC. The chain links TRBV29-1 to TRBJ2-4; 11 nucleotides align to TRBD2. The CDR3 has 18 residues. V shed 4 bases and J 2 bases; nucleotides not matched to a gene: 13. Germline CDR1 reads SQVTM; CDR2 reads ANQGSEA.

In its sample, this clone was seen a few times. The chain links TRBV5-1 to TRBJ2-7; 7 nucleotides agree with TRBD2. Trimming cost V 3 bases and J 5 bases; bases outside gene matches: 8. CDR1 is SGHRS, CDR2 YFSETQ, per germline. The CDR3 has 14 amino acids. CDR3 bases: TGCGCCAGCAGCTCCCGGAGCGGGATCCACGAGCAGTACTTC. This sequence encodes CASSSRSGIHEQYF.

This clone has more than one count but fewer than ten. CDR3 nucleotides: TGTGCCAGTTCACTAGCGCCCAGCGGGGGAAGAACCTACGAGCAGTACTTC. Translation: CASSLAPSGGRTYEQYF. The chain combines TRBV19 with TRBJ2-7; 8 bases are shared with TRBD2. In germline, CDR1 is LNHDA, CDR2 SQIVND (reference sequence). CDR3 size: 17 residues. The junction had 17 bases not matched to a gene; V was cut back by 8 bases and J by 2 bases.

This clone was seen a handful of times. V and J are TRBV11-2 and TRBJ1-4; 11 bases agree with TRBD1. V shed 4 bases, J shed 7 bases, and the junction held 2 bases outside the gene matches. The CDR3 totals 14 residues. Germline V CDR1 and CDR2: SGHAT, FQNNGV. The CDR3: CASSYGQGAEKLFF. The DNA of the CDR3 is TGTGCCAGCAGCTACGGACAGGGGGCTGAAAAACTGTTTTTT.

Written as DNA, the CDR3 is TGTGCCAGCAGTTATCAGGACAGAGCTTTCTTT. Amino acid sequence: CASSYQDRAFF. This chain links TRBV2 with TRBJ1-1; possible D gene TRBD1, 6 bases. Trimming removed 5 bases at V and 10 bases at J, with 11 bases between. The CDR3 has 11 amino acids. Germline V gives CDR1 SNHLY, CDR2 FYNNEI.

Only a few counts were recorded for this clone. CDR3 loop: CASSLAHRDTEAFF. The CDR3 DNA follows: TGTGCCAGCAGTTTAGCTCACAGGGACACTGAAGCTTTCTTT. The chain recombines TRBV28 with TRBJ1-1; tentative D call: TRBD1 (6 bases). This CDR3 spans 14 amino acids. Germline V gene sequence: CDR1 MDHEN, CDR2 SYDVKM. Trimming removed 2 bases from V and 3 bases from J, with 10 bases in between.

The table lists this clone with a few counts. The chain combines TRBV5-4 with TRBJ2-1; the D gene is possibly TRBD2 (6 bases). The CDR3 is 11 amino acids. Germline values: CDR1 SGHNT, CDR2 YYREEE (reference sequence). V lost 4 bases, J lost 8 bases, and 7 bases lay in between. CDR3: CASSPGDEQFF. The CDR3 nucleotides read TGTGCCAGCAGCCCGGGAGATGAGCAGTTCTTC. The variable domain in full, with the rest retrieved from reference TRBV5-4 and TRBJ2-1, is ETGVTQSPTHLIKTRGQQVTLRCSSQSGHNTVSWYQQALGQGPQFIFQYYREEENGRGNFPPRFSGLQFPNYSSELNVNALELDDSALYLCASSPGDEQFFGPGTRLTVL.